This T cell receptor (beta chain) was retrieved from a study of shared clonotypes between healthy human individuals. Study context: The study drew on a couple of women and three men aged 18 to 49 as donors. A donor's plate count was three for CD4 naive and three for CD4 memory; CD8 naive had two and CD8 memory one.

As concerns this clone: Its antigen is currently unknown.

The study, taken as a whole, reports: Inspection by rarefaction showed sorted-subset sequencing to be incomplete despite large depth.

Terminally differentiated effector memory CD45RA+ cells were left out of the naive CD8 fraction, which was CD45RO-negative and positively selected for CCR7. Repertoires were generated with immunoSEQ multiplex PCR, while TCRdb's copy carries only in-frame clones and drops some. The sample contains around 1.9 million clones, 93% of which appear only once. The receptor was derived from a man aged 18 to 30 in good health. Some clones in this sample may be carry-over from other donors' samples. The sequenced material came from naive CD8+ T cells from PBMCs.

CDR3 region: CAWSVLGARELFF. DNA for the CDR3: TGTGCCTGGAGTGTACTGGGCGCCCGGGAGCTGTTTTTT. V is TRBV30 and J is TRBJ2-2, with D uncertain. CDR1 GTSNPN and CDR2 SVGIG come from the germline V gene (reference sequence). Trimming stripped 0 bases from V and 9 bases from J, with 11 bases between. This CDR3 is 13 amino acids long.